These T cell receptor beta chains were read from a single sample in a study of T cells in Graves' hyperthyroidism and ophthalmopathy. Each CDR3 protein gets one entry after TCRdb re-called the multiplex PCR reads with MiXCR. The sample records more than 600,000 distinct CDR3 sequences, 15% to 20% being singletons. Sequencing input: blood. The receptors stem from a man aged 18-30 years with Graves' hyperthyroidism. CDR3s include the opening cysteine and the closing phenylalanine or tryptophan. Each record gives: D gene, clone size, V gene, J gene, CDR3 DNA, CDR3 protein. D genes are given only for firm matches. Expanded clones get a size class; other rows say once, few or many, or leave the size out.

-,-,TRBV7-9,TRBJ1-4,TGTGCCAGCAGCTTGGGGCAGTACCGAGAAAAACTGTTTTTT,CASSLGQYREKLFF
TRBD1,many,TRBV28,TRBJ1-6,TGTGCCAGCAGTTTAGTGGACAGGGGGTCGGATTCACCCCTCCACTTT,CASSLVDRGSDSPLHF
-,-,TRBV6-1,TRBJ2-2,TGTGCCAGCAGTGCCCCAGGGAATGAGGACGGGGAGCTGTTTTTT,CASSAPGNEDGELFF
-,many,TRBV28,TRBJ1-1,TGTGCCAGCAGCCTTCCGGGGAGCCCGAACACTGAAGCTTTCTTT,CASSLPGSPNTEAFF
-,-,TRBV7-3,TRBJ1-1,TGTGCCAGCAGCACCCCCGGGGGGAACACTGAAGCTTTCTTT,CASSTPGGNTEAFF
-,few,TRBV12-3/TRBV12-4,TRBJ2-7,TGTGCCAGCAGAATAGCGTCCTACGAGCAGTACTTC,CASRIASYEQYF
-,many,TRBV7-8,TRBJ2-7,TGTGCCAGCAGCTTAGGAGGTAACTCCTACGAGCAGTACTTC,CASSLGGNSYEQYF
TRBD2,many,TRBV6-1,TRBJ2-3,TGTGCCAGCAGTGAAGCGGGGACTAGCGGTTTCCTACCTCCAGATACGCAGTATTTT,CASSEAGTSGFLPPDTQYF
TRBD1,few,TRBV6-2/TRBV6-3,TRBJ1-6,TGTGCCAGCAGTTACTCGATGCAACAGGGGTGGTCACCCCTCCACTTT,CASSYSMQQGWSPLHF
-,many,TRBV7-2,TRBJ2-7,TGTGCCAGCAGCTTTTCGGACAACTCCTACGAGCAGTACTTC,CASSFSDNSYEQYF
TRBD1,-,TRBV9,TRBJ2-7,TGTGCCAGCAGCTCCTTCCCGGGACAGGGCTACGAGCAGTACTTC,CASSSFPGQGYEQYF
-,-,TRBV20-1,TRBJ2-5,TGCAGTGCTAGAGGTAGCGGAGGGGTGACCCAGTACTTC,CSARGSGGVTQYF
-,few,TRBV28,TRBJ2-5,TGTGCCACCGCGGGTTTACCCGAGCCTGGGGAGACCCAGTACTTC,CATAGLPEPGETQYF
-,many,TRBV7-3,TRBJ2-1,TGTGCCAGCAGTCGAGAGAACAATGAGCAGTTCTTC,CASSRENNEQFF
-,few,TRBV12-3/TRBV12-4,TRBJ2-5,TGTGCCAGCACCCTGGAGGGGGCCATGGAGACCCAGTACTTC,CASTLEGAMETQYF
TRBD1,-,TRBV19,TRBJ2-2,TGTGCCAGCCAGCACAGGGGCTATAGCACCGGGGAGCTGTTTTTT,CASQHRGYSTGELFF
TRBD2,few,TRBV6-1,TRBJ2-7,TGTGCCAGTAGAGCGGGAGCTCAAGAGCAGTACTTC,CASRAGAQEQYF
-,-,TRBV6-2/TRBV6-3,TRBJ2-1,TGTGCCAGCAGTTACTCGAGTGATGAGCAGTTCTTC,CASSYSSDEQFF
TRBD2,few,TRBV12-3/TRBV12-4,TRBJ2-1,TGTGCCAGCAGTTTACCGGGTAGCGGGGACTACAATGAGCAGTTCTTC,CASSLPGSGDYNEQFF
-,many,TRBV6-2/TRBV6-3,TRBJ1-2,TGTGCCAGCAGTTACAACAGCCTCTATGGCTACACCTTC,CASSYNSLYGYTF
-,few,TRBV20-1,TRBJ1-5,TGCAGTGCTAGTAGGGCTTGGGATCAGCCCCAGCATTTT,CSASRAWDQPQHF
TRBD2,few,TRBV4-1,TRBJ2-5,TGCGCCAGCAGCCAAGAGAGGACTAGTGGGCAAGAGACCCAGTACTTC,CASSQERTSGQETQYF
-,-,TRBV13,TRBJ2-4,TGTGCCAGCAGCTTAGGCCTCGGGAACCTAGCCAAAAACATTCAGTACTTC,CASSLGLGNLAKNIQYF
TRBD1,few,TRBV7-2,TRBJ1-5,TGTGCCAGCAGCTTAGAGGGGGCGCAGCCCCAGCATTTT,CASSLEGAQPQHF
TRBD2,many,TRBV27,TRBJ2-7,TGTGCCAGCAGTTTTGGCGGGAGAAGCGAGCAGTACTTC,CASSFGGRSEQYF
TRBD2,-,TRBV20-1,TRBJ2-1,TGCAGTGCTAGGGCCGGGACTAGGTCGACTGAGCAGTTCTTC,CSARAGTRSTEQFF
TRBD1,few,TRBV19,TRBJ2-1,TGTGCCAGTGGACAGGGTAGGAATGAGCAGTTCTTC,CASGQGRNEQFF
-,-,TRBV4-1,TRBJ2-2,TGCGCCAGCAGCCAGACTCTATCCGGGGAGCTGTTTTTT,CASSQTLSGELFF
-,many,TRBV5-4,TRBJ2-1,TGTGCCAGCAGCTTGCCCAGTAGCGGCCGCTACAATGAGCAGTTCTTC,CASSLPSSGRYNEQFF
-,many,TRBV28,TRBJ1-2,TGTGCCAGCAGTTTACGGGGGCTCTATGGCTACACCTTC,CASSLRGLYGYTF
-,-,TRBV29-1,TRBJ2-5,TGCAGCGTTGTCCCGGTTTTAGGGCAAGAGACCCAGTACTTC,CSVVPVLGQETQYF
TRBD2,-,TRBV11-1,TRBJ2-7,TGTGCCAGCGGCACCGGGACTAGCGGGAGTAGCGAGCAGTACTTC,CASGTGTSGSSEQYF
TRBD2,many,TRBV20-1,TRBJ2-5,TGCAGTGCTAGTTGGCGTCCTAGCGGGACAGAGACCCAGTACTTC,CSASWRPSGTETQYF
-,many,TRBV5-6,TRBJ2-5,TGTGCCAGCAGCCCCAGGTTGGGTAGTGAGACCCAGTACTTC,CASSPRLGSETQYF
-,-,TRBV20-1,TRBJ1-5,TGCAGTGTCGAAGTTCTGGCGGGATTTGGCCATAGCAATCAGCCCCAGCATTTT,CSVEVLAGFGHSNQPQHF
TRBD1,many,TRBV4-2,TRBJ2-1,TGTGCCAGCAGCCAAGATATAGGGACAGGCCACAATGAGCAGTTCTTC,CASSQDIGTGHNEQFF
-,few,TRBV18,TRBJ1-3,TGTGCCAGCTCACTGGGCTTGGGCCCCGGAAACACCATATATTTT,CASSLGLGPGNTIYF
-,few,TRBV7-9,TRBJ2-6,TGTGCCAGCAGCTTGTGGGGCAGGACCGGGGCCAACGTCCTGACTTTC,CASSLWGRTGANVLTF
TRBD2,many,TRBV11-2,TRBJ2-7,TGTGCCACTACCCAGGAGGGAGGGAGTTCCTACGAGCAGTACTTC,CATTQEGGSSYEQYF